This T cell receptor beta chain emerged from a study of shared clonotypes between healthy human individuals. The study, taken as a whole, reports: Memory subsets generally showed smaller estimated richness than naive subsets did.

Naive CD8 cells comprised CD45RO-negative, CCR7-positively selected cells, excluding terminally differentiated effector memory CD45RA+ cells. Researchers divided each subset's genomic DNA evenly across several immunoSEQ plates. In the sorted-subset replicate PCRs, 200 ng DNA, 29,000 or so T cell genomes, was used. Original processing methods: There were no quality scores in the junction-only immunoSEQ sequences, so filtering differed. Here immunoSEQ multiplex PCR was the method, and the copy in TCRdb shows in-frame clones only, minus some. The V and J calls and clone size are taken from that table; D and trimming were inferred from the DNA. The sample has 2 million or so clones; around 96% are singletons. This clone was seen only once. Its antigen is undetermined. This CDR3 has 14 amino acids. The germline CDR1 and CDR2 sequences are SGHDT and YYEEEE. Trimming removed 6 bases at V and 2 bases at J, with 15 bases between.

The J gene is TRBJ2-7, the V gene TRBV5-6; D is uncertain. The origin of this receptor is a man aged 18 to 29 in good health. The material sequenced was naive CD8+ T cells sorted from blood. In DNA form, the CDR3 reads TGTGCCAGCACCATGGCTAGGTGGGCCTACGAGCAGTACTTC. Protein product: CASTMARWAYEQYF.